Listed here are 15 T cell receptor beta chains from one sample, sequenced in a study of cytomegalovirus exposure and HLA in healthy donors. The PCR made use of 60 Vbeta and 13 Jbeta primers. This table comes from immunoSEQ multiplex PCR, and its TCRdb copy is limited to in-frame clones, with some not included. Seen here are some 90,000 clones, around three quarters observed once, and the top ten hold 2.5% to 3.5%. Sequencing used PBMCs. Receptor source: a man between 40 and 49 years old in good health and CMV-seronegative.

The CDR3 sequence is CASKTGTNTGELFF. DNA for the CDR3: TGTGCCAGCAAAACAGGGACGAACACCGGGGAGCTGTTTTTT. This chain joins TRBV28 and TRBJ2-2; D may be TRBD1 (6 bases). Trimming took 7 bases from V and 0 from J, leaving 9 bases between them. Germline CDR1 reads MDHEN; CDR2 reads SYDVKM. This CDR3 is built from 14 residues.

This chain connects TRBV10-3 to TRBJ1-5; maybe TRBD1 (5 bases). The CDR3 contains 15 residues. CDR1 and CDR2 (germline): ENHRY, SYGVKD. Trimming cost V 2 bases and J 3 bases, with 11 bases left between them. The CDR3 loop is CAISEEGVYNQPQHF. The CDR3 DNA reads TGTGCCATCAGTGAGGAAGGGGTGTACAATCAGCCCCAGCATTTT.

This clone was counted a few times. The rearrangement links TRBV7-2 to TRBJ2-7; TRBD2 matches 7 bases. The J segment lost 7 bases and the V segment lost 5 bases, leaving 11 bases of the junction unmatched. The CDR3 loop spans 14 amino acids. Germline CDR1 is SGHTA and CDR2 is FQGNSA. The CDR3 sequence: CASSPQGGGEEQYF. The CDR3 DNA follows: TGTGCCAGCAGCCCCCAAGGCGGGGGAGAGGAGCAGTACTTC.

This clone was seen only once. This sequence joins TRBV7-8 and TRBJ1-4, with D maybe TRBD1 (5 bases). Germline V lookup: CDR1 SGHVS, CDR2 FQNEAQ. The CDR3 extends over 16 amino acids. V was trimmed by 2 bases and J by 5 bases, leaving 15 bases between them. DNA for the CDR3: TGTGCCAGCAGCTTATTACGCGACAGACTCAATGAAAAACTGTTTTTT. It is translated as CASSLLRDRLNEKLFF.

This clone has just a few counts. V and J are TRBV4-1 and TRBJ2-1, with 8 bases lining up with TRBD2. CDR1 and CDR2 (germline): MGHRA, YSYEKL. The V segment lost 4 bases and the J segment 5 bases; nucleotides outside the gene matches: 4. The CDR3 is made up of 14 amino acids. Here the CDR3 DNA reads TGCGCCAGCAGCCTACTAGCGGCCGACAATGAGCAGTTCTTC. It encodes CASSLLAADNEQFF.

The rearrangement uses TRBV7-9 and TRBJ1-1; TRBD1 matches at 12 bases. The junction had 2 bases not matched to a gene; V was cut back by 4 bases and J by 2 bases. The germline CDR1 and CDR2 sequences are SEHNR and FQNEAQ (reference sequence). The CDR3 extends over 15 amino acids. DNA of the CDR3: TGTGCCAGCAGCTCCGGGACAGGGGGCAACACTGAAGCTTTCTTT. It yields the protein CASSSGTGGNTEAFF.

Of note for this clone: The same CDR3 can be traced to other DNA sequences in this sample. The CDR3 protein is CASSLAGTGYGYTF. The CDR3 nucleotides read TGTGCCAGCAGCTTAGCCGGGACAGGATATGGCTACACCTTC. J is TRBJ1-2 and V is TRBV7-9; 8 nucleotides agree with TRBD1. The trim removed 0 bases at V and 5 bases at J, leaving 2 bases unmatched. Germline CDR1 and CDR2: SEHNR and FQNEAQ (reference sequence). This CDR3 comprises 14 residues. Based on the CDR3 plus reference TRBV7-9 and TRBJ1-2, the full variable domain is DTGVSQNPRHKITKRGQNVTFRCDPISEHNRLYWYRQTLGQGPEFLTYFQNEAQLEKSRLLSDRFSAERPKGSFSTLEIQRTEQGDSAMYLCASSLAGTGYGYTFGSGTRLTVV.

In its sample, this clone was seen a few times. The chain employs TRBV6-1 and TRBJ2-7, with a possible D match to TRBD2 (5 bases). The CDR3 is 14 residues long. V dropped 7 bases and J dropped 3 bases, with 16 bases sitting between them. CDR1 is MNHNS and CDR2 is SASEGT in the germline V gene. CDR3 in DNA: TGTGCCAGCACGTTCGAAGCGGCTCTCTACGAGCAGTACTTC. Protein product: CASTFEAALYEQYF.

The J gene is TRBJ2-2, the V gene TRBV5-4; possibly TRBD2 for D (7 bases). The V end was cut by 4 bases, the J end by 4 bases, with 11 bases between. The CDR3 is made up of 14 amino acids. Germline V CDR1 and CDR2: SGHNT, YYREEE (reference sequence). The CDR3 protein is CASSRGGTTGELFF. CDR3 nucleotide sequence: TGTGCCAGCAGCAGGGGGGGGACCACCGGGGAGCTGTTTTTT.

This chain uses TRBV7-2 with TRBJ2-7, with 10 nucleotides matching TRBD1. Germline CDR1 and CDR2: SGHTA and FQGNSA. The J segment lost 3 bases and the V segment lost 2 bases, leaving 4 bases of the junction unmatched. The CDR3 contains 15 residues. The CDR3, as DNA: TGTGCCAGCAGCTTATTTGGACAGGGGGTCTACGAGCAGTACTTC. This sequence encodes CASSLFGQGVYEQYF. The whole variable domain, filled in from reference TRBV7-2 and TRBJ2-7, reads GAGVSQSPSNKVTEKGKDVELRCDPISGHTALYWYRQSLGQGLEFLIYFQGNSAPDKSGLPSDRFSAERTGGSVSTLTIQRTQQEDSAVYLCASSLFGQGVYEQYFGPGTRLTVT.

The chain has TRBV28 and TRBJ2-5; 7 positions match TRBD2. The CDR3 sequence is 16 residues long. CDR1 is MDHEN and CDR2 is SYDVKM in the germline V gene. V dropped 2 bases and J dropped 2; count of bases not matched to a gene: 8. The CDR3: CASSLARGGGQETQYF. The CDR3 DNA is TGTGCCAGCAGTTTAGCACGGGGCGGGGGACAAGAGACCCAGTACTTC.

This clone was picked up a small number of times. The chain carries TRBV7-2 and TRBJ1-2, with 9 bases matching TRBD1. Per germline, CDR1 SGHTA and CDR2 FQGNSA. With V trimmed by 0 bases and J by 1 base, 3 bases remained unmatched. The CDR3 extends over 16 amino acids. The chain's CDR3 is CASSLAGDRVNYGYTF. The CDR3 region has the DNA TGTGCCAGCAGCTTAGCCGGGGACAGGGTTAACTATGGCTACACCTTC. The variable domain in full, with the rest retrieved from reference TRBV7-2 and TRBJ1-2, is GAGVSQSPSNKVTEKGKDVELRCDPISGHTALYWYRQSLGQGLEFLIYFQGNSAPDKSGLPSDRFSAERTGGSVSTLTIQRTQQEDSAVYLCASSLAGDRVNYGYTFGSGTRLTVV.

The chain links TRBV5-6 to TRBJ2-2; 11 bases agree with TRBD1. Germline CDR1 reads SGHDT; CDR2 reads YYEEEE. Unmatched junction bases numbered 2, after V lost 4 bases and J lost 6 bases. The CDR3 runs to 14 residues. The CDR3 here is CASSLGQGAGELFF. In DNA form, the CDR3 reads TGTGCCAGCAGCCTGGGACAGGGGGCCGGGGAGCTGTTTTTT.

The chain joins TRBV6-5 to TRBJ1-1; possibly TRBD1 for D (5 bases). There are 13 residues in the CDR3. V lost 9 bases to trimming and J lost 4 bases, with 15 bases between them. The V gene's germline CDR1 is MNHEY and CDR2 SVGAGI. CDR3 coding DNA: TGTGCCAGTAGACTTCAGGGAAGCACTGAAGCTTTCTTT. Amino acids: CASRLQGSTEAFF.

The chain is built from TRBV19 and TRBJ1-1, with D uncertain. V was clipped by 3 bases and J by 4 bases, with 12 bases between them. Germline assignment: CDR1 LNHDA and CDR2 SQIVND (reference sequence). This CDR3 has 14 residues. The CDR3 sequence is CASSIGSPSTEAFF. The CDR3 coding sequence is TGTGCCAGTAGTATTGGGTCCCCTAGCACTGAAGCTTTCTTT.